The present entry profiles one TCR beta chain with its context. Original analysis: Nucleated cell number was recorded as an estimate derived from reference gene primer amplification. TCRdb keeps only in-frame clones here, not all; method: immunoSEQ multiplex PCR. That table supplies the V and J calls and clone size; D and trimming were determined from the DNA. The sample shows approximately 43,000 clones, approximately 85% of them seen only once. This sample was taken from a study of blood T cell repertoires in COVID-19. The wider study: Donors in the United States, Italy and Spain gave samples during acute or convalescent COVID-19. Nucleic acid was either cDNA or gDNA, and it came from T cells, B-cell-depleted T cells, or PBMCs.

The CDR3 sequence is 12 residues long. The V end lost 6 bases, the J end lost 6 bases, and 11 bases lay between the germline ends. V usage is TRBV12-3 or TRBV12-4 and J usage is TRBJ1-1; possibly TRBD1 for D (5 bases). Sequenced: peripheral blood. This TCR was recovered from a middle-aged man with active or convalescent COVID-19. CDR3 region: CASSPGGAEAFF. The CDR3 DNA follows: TGTGCCAGCAGCCCCGGGGGTGCTGAAGCTTTCTTT.